One and the same sample provided the 11 T cell receptor beta chains below, sequenced in a study of shared clonotypes between healthy human individuals. TCRdb's table, derived via immunoSEQ multiplex PCR, lists solely in-frame clones and lacks some. This table has more than 2,000,000 clones, 85% to 95% appearing once. Sequencing was carried out using naive CD4+ T cells sorted from blood. Subset defined: CD45RA+ positively selected. These receptors were obtained from a man in his late teens or twenties in good health.

The rearrangement joins TRBV19 to TRBJ1-1; a possible D gene is TRBD1 (5 bases). The germline V gene encodes CDR1 LNHDA and CDR2 SQIVND (reference sequence). The CDR3 contains 14 residues. Deletions cut 7 bases from V and 4 bases from J, with 16 bases between. The CDR3 bases are TGTGCCAGTAACCTAGGTGGGGGGAGCACTGAAGCTTTCTTT. This gives the protein CASNLGGGSTEAFF.

This chain connects TRBV6-1 to TRBJ2-7, with unresolved D. V lost 2 bases and J 3 bases, leaving 14 bases between the germline ends. Germline loops: CDR1 MNHNS, CDR2 SASEGT. This CDR3 has 15 amino acids. CDR3 sequence (DNA): TGTGCCAGCAGTGAAAGGTTGAACGGGCTCTACGAGCAGTACTTC. It codes for CASSERLNGLYEQYF.

The chain has TRBV19 and TRBJ1-2, with 7 bases fitting TRBD1. Germline CDR1 and CDR2: LNHDA and SQIVND (reference sequence). J was trimmed by 4 bases and V by 4 bases; bases with no gene match: 3. CDR3 length equals 13 residues. The CDR3, as DNA: TGTGCCAGTAGTAACGACAGGGCCTATGGCTACACCTTC. This codes for CASSNDRAYGYTF.

This clone was recorded only once. The chain uses TRBV2 and TRBJ2-7, with D possibly matching TRBD1 (5 bases). CDR3 length: 13 residues. The germline gives CDR1 SNHLY, CDR2 FYNNEI. The ends were cut back, 4 bases at V and 3 bases at J, with 10 bases in the middle. CDR3 loop: CASSGVGDYEQYF. The CDR3 DNA sequence: TGTGCCAGCAGTGGGGTAGGGGACTACGAGCAGTACTTC. The whole variable domain, remainder taken from reference TRBV2 and TRBJ2-7, is EPEVTQTPSHQVTQMGQEVILRCVPISNHLYFYWYRQILGQKVEFLVSFYNNEISEKSEIFDDQFSVERPDGSNFTLKIRSTKLEDSAMYFCASSGVGDYEQYFGPGTRLTVT.

In this sample, this clone turned up once. The identical CDR3 is also encoded by other nucleotide sequences in the sample. The V and J genes are TRBV6-6 and TRBJ2-7, with a tentative D call TRBD2 (5 bases). CDR3 size: 12 residues. V dropped 6 bases and J dropped 3 bases, with 9 bases sitting between them. Germline CDR1 is MNHNY and CDR2 is SVGAGI (reference sequence). CDR3 nucleotide sequence: TGTGCCAGCAGAACGGGATTCTACGAGCAGTACTTC. Translating gives CASRTGFYEQYF.

This clone is a singleton in its sample. The rearrangement uses TRBV19 and TRBJ2-3; 8 bases map to TRBD2. The CDR3 has 14 residues. The V segment lost 11 bases and the J segment 5 bases; nucleotides outside the gene matches: 12. Germline V gene data show CDR1 as LNHDA and CDR2 as SQIVND (reference sequence). CDR3 sequence reads: CASSGGALGDTQYF. In DNA, the CDR3 is TGTGCCTCATCGGGGGGGGCGCTCGGAGATACGCAGTATTTT.

With respect to this clone: Different DNA sequences within this sample yield the same CDR3. V usage is TRBV18 and J usage is TRBJ1-1; 11 bases fit TRBD1. The CDR3 is made up of 14 amino acids. Per germline, CDR1 KGHSH and CDR2 LQKENI. The V and J ends lost 3 bases and 6 bases, in that order; junction bases with no gene match: 3. The CDR3 nucleotides read TGTGCCAGCTCACCGCCGGGACAGGGGGCTGAAGCTTTCTTT. This gives the protein CASSPPGQGAEAFF.

This sequence joins TRBV29-1 and TRBJ2-3; 11 bases are shared with TRBD1. This CDR3 contains 15 residues. V gave up 7 bases and J gave up 2 bases; unmatched junction bases: 8. Germline-derived CDR1 and CDR2 are SQVTM and ANQGSEA. The CDR3: CSAAPGQGDTDTQYF. The CDR3 DNA sequence: TGCAGCGCAGCCCCGGGACAGGGGGACACAGATACGCAGTATTTT.

Turning to this clone: Distinct nucleotide sequences in the sample also encode this CDR3. This chain uses TRBV5-1 with TRBJ2-3; D might be TRBD1 or TRBD2, each matching 6 bases. The V gene's germline CDR1 is SGHRS and CDR2 YFSETQ. Trimming took off 1 base at V and 1 base at J, with 7 bases between the two ends. This CDR3 contains 14 residues. The CDR3 loop reads CASSLRGGTDTQYF. Written as DNA, the CDR3 is TGCGCCAGCAGCTTGAGGGGGGGCACAGATACGCAGTATTTT.

V usage is TRBV6-1 and J usage is TRBJ1-2; D remains unclear. Germline values: CDR1 MNHNS, CDR2 SASEGT. V shed 2 bases and J shed 4 bases, with 11 bases lying between them. The CDR3 runs 14 residues. CDR3 loop: CASSELGGFYGYTF. Written as DNA, the CDR3 is TGTGCCAGCAGTGAATTAGGCGGTTTCTATGGCTACACCTTC.

In the case of this clone: In the same sample, other DNA sequences code for this CDR3. The V call is TRBV11-2, the J call TRBJ2-2; D may be TRBD2 (6 bases). V lost 3 bases, J lost 5 bases, and 7 bases lay in between. This CDR3 is 13 amino acids long. The germline V gene encodes CDR1 SGHAT and CDR2 FQNNGV. The CDR3: CASSLRGTGELFF. CDR3 sequence (DNA): TGTGCCAGCAGCTTGCGGGGAACCGGGGAGCTGTTTTTT.